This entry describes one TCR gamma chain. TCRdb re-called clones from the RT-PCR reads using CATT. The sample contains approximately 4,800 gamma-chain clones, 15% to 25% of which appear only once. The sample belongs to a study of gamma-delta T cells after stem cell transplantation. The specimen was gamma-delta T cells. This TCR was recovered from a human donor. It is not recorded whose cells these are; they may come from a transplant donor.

The CDR3 sequence: CATWDSIYYKKLF. The CDR3 nucleotides read TGTGCCACCTGGGATTCGATATATTATAAGAAACTCTTT. The chain employs TRGV4 and TRGJ1 or TRGJ2. From germline, CDR1 is EGSTGY and CDR2 YDSYTSSV. The length of the CDR3 is 13 residues. With 3 bases clipped from V and 4 bases from J, the junction kept 6 bases outside the gene matches.